The 23 T cell receptor beta chains given below trace back to one sample, sequenced in a study of OX40 agonist ivuxolimab in advanced cancers. Data came from immunoSEQ multiplex PCR; TCRdb stores just in-frame clones and leaves some out. The sample includes about 50,000 clones, around 86% of them seen just once. The input for sequencing was CD4+ or CD8+ T cells sorted from blood, taken in a trial of the OX40 agonist ivuxolimab. The receptors here all came from an adult with an advanced solid tumor such as melanoma, head and neck, liver or kidney cancer.

V is TRBV5-1 and J is TRBJ2-5; no clear D gene. Per germline, CDR1 SGHRS and CDR2 YFSETQ. The V and J ends lost 0 bases and 5 bases respectively, with 17 bases between them. This CDR3 comprises 16 residues. DNA of the CDR3: TGCGCCAGCAGCTTGGTGTGGACGCCACGTGGGGAGACCCAGTACTTC. Translated, it gives CASSLVWTPRGETQYF. The full variable domain, rest sourced from reference TRBV5-1 and TRBJ2-5, is KAGVTQTPRYLIKTRGQQVTLSCSPISGHRSVSWYQQTPGQGLQFLFEYFSETQRNKGNFPGRFSGRQFSNSRSEMNVSTLELGDSALYLCASSLVWTPRGETQYFGPGTRLLVL.

The chain links TRBV19 to TRBJ2-7; no definite D call. V lost 3 bases, J lost 4 bases, and 7 bases lay in between. CDR3 size: 12 residues. Germline loops: CDR1 LNHDA, CDR2 SQIVND (reference sequence). CDR3 nucleotide sequence: TGTGCCAGTAGTATTAACCGTTACGAGCAGTACTTC. This encodes CASSINRYEQYF.

This chain connects TRBV7-2 to TRBJ1-2, with D hard to call. CDR1 is SGHTA, CDR2 FQGNSA, per germline. V was pared by 8 bases and J by 0 bases, with 13 bases between. This CDR3 has 14 amino acids. This CDR3 reads CASGWGIANYGYTF. The CDR3 DNA follows: TGTGCCAGCGGTTGGGGAATTGCTAACTATGGCTACACCTTC.

By share, this clone ranks as medium-sized. This chain connects TRBV19 to TRBJ1-2; unclear D gene. Trimming left V 8 bases short and J 12 bases short, with 13 bases between. CDR3 length equals 10 residues. Germline values: CDR1 LNHDA, CDR2 SQIVND (reference sequence). CDR3 nucleotides: TGTGCCAGTGAAGGTCCTTCCCACACCTTC. Its translation is CASEGPSHTF.

V usage is TRBV7-6 and J usage is TRBJ2-5; 10 bases align to TRBD1. The germline CDR1 and CDR2 sequences are SGHVS and FNYEAQ. Germline trimming cut 4 bases from V and 7 bases from J; bases unmatched to any gene: 9. The CDR3 sequence is 15 residues long. The CDR3 DNA is TGTGCCAGCAGCTCGTGGACAGGGGGAATCGGGACCCAGTACTTC. Translating it yields CASSSWTGGIGTQYF.

The rearrangement joins TRBV7-9 to TRBJ1-6; D is unclear. Germline-derived CDR1 and CDR2 are SEHNR and FQNEAQ (reference sequence). This CDR3 has 17 amino acids. Trimming removed 1 base from V and 3 bases from J, with 13 bases in between. The DNA of the CDR3 is TGTGCCAGCAGCTTAGTCCGAGGAGACTTCTATAATTCACCCCTCCACTTT. Translating it yields CASSLVRGDFYNSPLHF.

The CDR3 loop reads CASSAISWHEQYF. The CDR3 DNA reads TGTGCCAGCAGTGCCATCTCGTGGCACGAGCAGTACTTC. The genes are TRBV6-1 and TRBJ2-7; no definite D call. The germline V and J ends were trimmed by 4 bases and 5 bases, with 12 bases remaining between them. Germline V lookup: CDR1 MNHNS, CDR2 SASEGT. The CDR3 spans 13 residues.

By sample share, this clone is medium-sized. This chain links TRBV27 with TRBJ2-6, with D possibly matching TRBD2 (7 bases). This CDR3 has 16 amino acids. Germline-derived CDR1 and CDR2 are MNHEY and SMNVEV (reference sequence). The V end lost 9 bases, the J end lost 3 bases, and 18 bases lay between the germline ends. This CDR3 is CASARGGGVGANVLTF. The CDR3 nucleotides read TGTGCCAGTGCGCGGGGCGGGGGCGTTGGGGCCAACGTCCTGACTTTC.

The genes are TRBV27 and TRBJ2-6; D perhaps matches TRBD1 (6 bases). From germline, CDR1 is MNHEY and CDR2 SMNVEV (reference sequence). The V end lost 3 bases, the J end lost 2 bases, and 17 bases lay between the germline ends. The CDR3 sequence is 18 residues long. CDR3 loop: CASSFVFVGGAGANVLTF. The DNA for the CDR3 is TGTGCCAGCAGTTTCGTTTTCGTAGGGGGAGCTGGGGCCAACGTCCTGACTTTC.

V gene TRBV30 combines with J gene TRBJ2-1; 10 positions match TRBD1. The CDR3 is 15 residues long. The germline V gene has CDR1 GTSNPN and CDR2 SVGIG (reference sequence). The J segment lost 9 bases and the V segment lost 2 bases, leaving 10 bases of the junction unmatched. The CDR3 DNA sequence: TGTGCCTGGAGTAATGGTTTTGGGACAGGGGTTGAGCAGTTCTTC. As protein: CAWSNGFGTGVEQFF.

This rearrangement joins TRBV27 to TRBJ2-7, with no clear D. CDR1 MNHEY and CDR2 SMNVEV come from the germline V gene (reference sequence). V dropped 0 bases and J dropped 3 bases, with 9 bases sitting between them. The CDR3 consists of 14 residues. The CDR3 loop is CASSLSPSYYEQYF. DNA of the CDR3: TGTGCCAGCAGTTTATCACCATCGTACTACGAGCAGTACTTC.

This clone is medium-sized in the sample. This chain joins TRBV27 and TRBJ2-1; D is possibly TRBD1 (6 bases). V shed 8 bases and J shed 8 bases, with 10 bases lying between them. Germline CDR1 reads MNHEY; CDR2 reads SMNVEV (reference sequence). The CDR3 runs 11 residues. The DNA of the CDR3 is TGTGCCAGCTGGGGGCCGGATGAGCAGTTCTTC. Amino acids: CASWGPDEQFF.

V is TRBV5-6 and J is TRBJ1-1, with D perhaps TRBD1 (5 bases). CDR3 size: 13 residues. The ends were cut back, 1 base at V and 7 bases at J, with 11 bases in the middle. Germline-derived CDR1 and CDR2 are SGHDT and YYEEEE. CDR3 DNA sequence: TGTGCCAGCAGCTTGAGCAGGGCCGTTGAAGCTTTCTTT. It encodes CASSLSRAVEAFF.

The rearrangement links TRBV4-1 to TRBJ2-3; 7 bases agree with TRBD2. The CDR3 is 17 amino acids. Germline CDR1 reads MGHRA; CDR2 reads YSYEKL. The J segment lost 6 bases and the V segment lost 3 bases, leaving 15 bases of the junction unmatched. CDR3 bases: TGCGCCAGCAGCCAGCTAGCGGAGGGAGGGCCAGCTGATACGCAGTATTTT. Its protein is CASSQLAEGGPADTQYF.

The V gene is TRBV7-6, the J gene TRBJ2-1, with 9 bases that match TRBD1. This CDR3 is 20 amino acids long. CDR1 is SGHVS and CDR2 is FNYEAQ in the germline V gene. J gave up 0 bases and V 0 bases, and 12 bases lay outside the gene matches. This chain's CDR3 is CASSLARTGTGPSSYNEQFF. For the CDR3, the DNA is TGTGCCAGCAGCTTAGCACGAACCGGGACAGGGCCGAGCTCCTACAATGAGCAGTTCTTC.

This clone appeared a single time. The J gene is TRBJ2-1, the V gene TRBV27; a possible D gene is TRBD2 (5 bases). CDR3 length: 18 residues. Germline-derived CDR1 and CDR2 are MNHEY and SMNVEV (reference sequence). V was cut by 2 bases and J by 5 bases, with 22 bases left in between. The CDR3 here is CASSLQRTSTTLHNEQFF. The CDR3 bases are TGTGCCAGCAGTTTACAGCGGACGTCCACAACGCTACACAATGAGCAGTTCTTC.

A note on this clone: This sample includes further DNA sequences coding for the same CDR3. This chain uses TRBV27 with TRBJ2-1; D gene unclear. Trimming left V 5 bases short and J 4 bases short, with 3 bases between. This CDR3 is built from 11 residues. Germline V gives CDR1 MNHEY, CDR2 SMNVEV (reference sequence). CDR3 DNA: TGTGCCAGCAGTCAATACAATGAGCAGTTCTTC. Protein: CASSQYNEQFF.

V gene TRBV7-6 combines with J gene TRBJ2-2; 7 bases align to TRBD2. The CDR3 is 15 residues long. V was pared by 10 bases and J by 4 bases, with 12 bases of the junction left unmatched. Germline-derived CDR1 and CDR2 are SGHVS and FNYEAQ. In nucleotides, the CDR3 is TGTGCCACCCCTGGGGAGGGCCGTATCACCGGGGAGCTGTTTTTT. Translating it yields CATPGEGRITGELFF.

The chain recombines TRBV9 with TRBJ2-5; D gene ambiguous. Trimming cost V 6 bases and J 2 bases, with 14 bases left between them. The CDR3 loop spans 14 amino acids. The germline V gene has CDR1 SGDLS and CDR2 YYNGEE. The CDR3 is CASTKGPVQETQYF. DNA for the CDR3: TGTGCCAGCACCAAAGGGCCAGTTCAAGAGACCCAGTACTTC.

As concerns this clone: Other DNA sequences in the same sample also yield this CDR3. This sequence joins TRBV6-1 and TRBJ2-7; D uncertain. The V gene's germline CDR1 is MNHNS and CDR2 SASEGT. The length of the CDR3 is 10 residues. Between the trimmed V and J ends, which lost 6 bases and 4 bases, there was a span of 4 bases. The CDR3 nucleotides read TGTGCCAGCAGGCTTTACGAGCAGTACTTC. Translation gives CASRLYEQYF.

The chain has TRBV5-1 and TRBJ2-1; D not certain. This CDR3 is built from 15 residues. Germline values: CDR1 SGHRS, CDR2 YFSETQ. Trimming took off 4 bases at V and 4 bases at J, with 15 bases between the two ends. In DNA, the CDR3 is TGCGCCAGCAGCCCCCGACAAGTGAGGTACAATGAGCAGTTCTTC. Protein: CASSPRQVRYNEQFF.

This clone was recorded a few times. The chain combines TRBV6-6 with TRBJ2-3; D is uncertain. The V end lost 2 bases, the J end lost 4 bases, and 10 bases lay between the germline ends. The CDR3 spans 14 residues. The V gene's germline CDR1 is MNHNY and CDR2 SVGAGI (reference sequence). The CDR3 sequence: CASSYVAGADTQYF. CDR3 nucleotide sequence: TGTGCCAGCAGTTACGTCGCCGGAGCAGATACGCAGTATTTT.

CDR3 in DNA: TGTGCCAGCAGGGGTACTAGCGGGAGGAACAATGAGCAGTTCTTC. Protein product: CASRGTSGRNNEQFF. This sequence joins TRBV25-1 and TRBJ2-1; 12 bases are a match to TRBD2. CDR1 is MGHDK and CDR2 is SYGVNS in the germline V gene. The CDR3 spans 15 residues. V gave up 6 bases and J gave up 5 bases; unmatched junction bases: 5.